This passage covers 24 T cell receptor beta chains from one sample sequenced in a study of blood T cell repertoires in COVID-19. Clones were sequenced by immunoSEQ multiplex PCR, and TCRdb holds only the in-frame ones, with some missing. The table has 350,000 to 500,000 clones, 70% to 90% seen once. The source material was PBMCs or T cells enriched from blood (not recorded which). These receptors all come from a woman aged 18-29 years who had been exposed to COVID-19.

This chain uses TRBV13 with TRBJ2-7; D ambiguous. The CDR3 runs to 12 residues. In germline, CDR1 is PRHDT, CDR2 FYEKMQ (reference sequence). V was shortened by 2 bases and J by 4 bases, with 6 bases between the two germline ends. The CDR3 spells CASSLKTYEQYF. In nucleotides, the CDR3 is TGTGCCAGCAGCTTAAAAACATACGAGCAGTACTTC.

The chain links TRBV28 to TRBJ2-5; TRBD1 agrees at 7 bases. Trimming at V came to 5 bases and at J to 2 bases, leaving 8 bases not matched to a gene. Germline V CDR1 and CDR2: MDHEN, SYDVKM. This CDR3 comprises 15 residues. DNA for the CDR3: TGTGCCAGCAGTACCCGGGGCAGGGGGCAAGAGACCCAGTACTTC. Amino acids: CASSTRGRGQETQYF.

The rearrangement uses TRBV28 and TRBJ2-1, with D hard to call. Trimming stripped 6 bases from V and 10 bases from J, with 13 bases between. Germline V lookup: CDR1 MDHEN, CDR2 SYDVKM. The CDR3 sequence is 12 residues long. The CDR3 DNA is TGTGCCAGCAGCCTAGATGACGCGGAGCAGTTCTTC. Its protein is CASSLDDAEQFF.

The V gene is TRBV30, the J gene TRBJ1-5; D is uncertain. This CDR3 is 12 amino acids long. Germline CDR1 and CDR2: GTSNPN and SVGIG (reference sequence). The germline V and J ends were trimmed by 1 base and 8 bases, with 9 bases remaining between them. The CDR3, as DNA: TGTGCCTGGAGTGCCCCCTTAAAGCCCCAGCATTTT. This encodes CAWSAPLKPQHF. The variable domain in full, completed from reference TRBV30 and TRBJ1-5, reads SQTIHQWPATLVQPVGSPLSLECTVEGTSNPNLYWYRQAAGRGLQLLFYSVGIGQISSEVPQNLSASRPQDRQFILSSKKLLLSDSGFYLCAWSAPLKPQHFGDGTRLSIL.

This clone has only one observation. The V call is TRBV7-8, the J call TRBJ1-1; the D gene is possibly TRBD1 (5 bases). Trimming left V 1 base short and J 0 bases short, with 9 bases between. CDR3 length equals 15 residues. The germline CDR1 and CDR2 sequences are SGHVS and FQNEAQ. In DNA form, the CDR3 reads TGTGCCAGCAGCTTAGATTACAGGCTGAACACTGAAGCTTTCTTT. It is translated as CASSLDYRLNTEAFF.

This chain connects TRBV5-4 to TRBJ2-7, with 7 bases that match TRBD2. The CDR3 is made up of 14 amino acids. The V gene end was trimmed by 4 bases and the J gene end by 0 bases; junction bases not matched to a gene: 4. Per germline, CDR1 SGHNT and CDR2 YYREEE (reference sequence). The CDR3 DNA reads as TGTGCCAGCAGCAACGGCGGGAGCTCCTACGAGCAGTACTTC. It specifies CASSNGGSSYEQYF.

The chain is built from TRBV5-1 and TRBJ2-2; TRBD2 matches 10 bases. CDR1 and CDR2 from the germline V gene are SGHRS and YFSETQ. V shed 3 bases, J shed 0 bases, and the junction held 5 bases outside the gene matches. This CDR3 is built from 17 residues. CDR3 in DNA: TGCGCCAGCAGCTGGACTAGCGGATCCCCGAACACCGGGGAGCTGTTTTTT. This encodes CASSWTSGSPNTGELFF.

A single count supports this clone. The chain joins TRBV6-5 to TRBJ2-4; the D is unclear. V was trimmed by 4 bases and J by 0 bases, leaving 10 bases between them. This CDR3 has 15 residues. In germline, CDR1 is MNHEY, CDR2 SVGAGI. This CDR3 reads CASSSLSGAKNIQYF. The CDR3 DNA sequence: TGTGCCAGCAGTTCTTTATCCGGAGCCAAAAACATTCAGTACTTC.

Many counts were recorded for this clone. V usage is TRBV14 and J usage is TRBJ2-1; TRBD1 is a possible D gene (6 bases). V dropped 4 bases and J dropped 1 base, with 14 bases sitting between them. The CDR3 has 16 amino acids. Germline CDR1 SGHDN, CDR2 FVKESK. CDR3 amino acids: CASSPTGLRSYNEQFF. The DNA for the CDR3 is TGTGCCAGCAGCCCCACAGGGTTAAGGTCCTACAATGAGCAGTTCTTC.

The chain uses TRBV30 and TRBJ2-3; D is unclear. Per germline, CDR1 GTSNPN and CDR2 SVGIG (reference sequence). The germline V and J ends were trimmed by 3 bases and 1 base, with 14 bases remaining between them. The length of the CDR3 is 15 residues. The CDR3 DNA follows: TGTGCCTGGAGCAGGTTTCACTCCGGCACAGATACGCAGTATTTT. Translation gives CAWSRFHSGTDTQYF.

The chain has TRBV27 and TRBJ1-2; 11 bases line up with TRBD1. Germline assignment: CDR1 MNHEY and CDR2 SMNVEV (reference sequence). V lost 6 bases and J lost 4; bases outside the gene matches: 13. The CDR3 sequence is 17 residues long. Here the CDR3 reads CASSQTGTGGKAYGYTF. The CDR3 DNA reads TGTGCCAGCAGCCAGACCGGGACAGGGGGAAAGGCCTATGGCTACACCTTC.

CDR3 protein: CASSSQGAEQYF. CDR3 coding DNA: TGTGCCAGTAGTAGCCAGGGGGCCGAGCAGTACTTC. The chain has TRBV19 and TRBJ2-7, with TRBD1 identical over 8 bases. Germline V gene sequence: CDR1 LNHDA, CDR2 SQIVND (reference sequence). V gave up 4 bases and J gave up 6 bases; unmatched junction bases: 2. This CDR3 contains 12 residues.

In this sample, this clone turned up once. The chain's CDR3 is CASSPDRLRNEQFF. The CDR3, as DNA: TGCGCCAGCAGCCCGGACAGGCTCCGCAATGAGCAGTTCTTC. J is TRBJ2-1 and V is TRBV4-1; 7 bases fit TRBD1. CDR1 and CDR2 from the germline V gene are MGHRA and YSYEKL. The CDR3 consists of 14 residues. The ends lost 4 bases at V and 6 bases at J; junction bases unmatched: 6.

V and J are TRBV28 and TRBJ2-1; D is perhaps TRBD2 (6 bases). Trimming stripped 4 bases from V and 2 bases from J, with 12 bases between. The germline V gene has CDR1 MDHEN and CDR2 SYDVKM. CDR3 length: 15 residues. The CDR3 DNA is TGTGCCAGCAGTTCAACGGGAGAGCCCTACAATGAGCAGTTCTTC. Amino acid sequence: CASSSTGEPYNEQFF.

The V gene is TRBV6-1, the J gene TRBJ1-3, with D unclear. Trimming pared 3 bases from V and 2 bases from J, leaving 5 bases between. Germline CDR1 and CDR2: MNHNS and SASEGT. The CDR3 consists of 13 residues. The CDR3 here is CASSDKTGNTIYF. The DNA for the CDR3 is TGTGCCAGCAGTGATAAAACTGGAAACACCATATATTTT.

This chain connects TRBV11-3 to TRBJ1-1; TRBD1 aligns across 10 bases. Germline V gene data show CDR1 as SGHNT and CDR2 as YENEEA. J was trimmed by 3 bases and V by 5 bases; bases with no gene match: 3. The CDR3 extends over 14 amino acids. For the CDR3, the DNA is TGTGCCAGCAGCACAGGACAGGGGGACACTGAAGCTTTCTTT. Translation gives CASSTGQGDTEAFF. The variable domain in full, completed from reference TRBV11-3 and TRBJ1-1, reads EAGVVQSPRYKIIEKKQPVAFWCNPISGHNTLYWYLQNLGQGPELLIRYENEEAVDDSQLPKDRFSAERLKGVDSTLKIQPAELGDSAVYLCASSTGQGDTEAFFGQGTRLTVV.

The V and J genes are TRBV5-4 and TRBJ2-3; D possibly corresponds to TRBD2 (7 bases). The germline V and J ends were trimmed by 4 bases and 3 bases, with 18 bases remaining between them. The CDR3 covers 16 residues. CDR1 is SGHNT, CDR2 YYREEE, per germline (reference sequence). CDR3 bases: TGTGCCAGCAGCCTTCGGGGGCGGGAGAGGACAGATACGCAGTATTTT. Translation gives CASSLRGRERTDTQYF.

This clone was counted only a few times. This CDR3 reads CASSQRWPNTGELFF. CDR3 DNA sequence: TGTGCCAGCAGCCAGAGGTGGCCGAACACCGGGGAGCTGTTTTTT. This sequence joins TRBV4-2 and TRBJ2-2; no firm D call. CDR3 length equals 15 residues. Trimming removed 3 bases from V and 0 bases from J, with 8 bases in between. CDR1 and CDR2 from the germline V gene are LGHNA and YNFKEQ.

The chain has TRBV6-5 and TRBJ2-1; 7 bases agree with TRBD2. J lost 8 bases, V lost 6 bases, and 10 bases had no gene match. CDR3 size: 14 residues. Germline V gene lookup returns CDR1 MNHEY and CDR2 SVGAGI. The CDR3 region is CASSSPLRGYEQFF. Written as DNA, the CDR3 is TGTGCCAGCAGCTCCCCTCTGCGGGGGTATGAGCAGTTCTTC.

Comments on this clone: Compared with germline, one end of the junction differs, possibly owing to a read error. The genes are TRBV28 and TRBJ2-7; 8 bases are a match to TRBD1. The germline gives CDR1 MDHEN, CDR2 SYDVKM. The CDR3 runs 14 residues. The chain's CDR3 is CASSPGQAGNRWDF. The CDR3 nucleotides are TGTGCCAGCAGTCCGGGACAGGCAGGTAACCGGTGGGACTTC.

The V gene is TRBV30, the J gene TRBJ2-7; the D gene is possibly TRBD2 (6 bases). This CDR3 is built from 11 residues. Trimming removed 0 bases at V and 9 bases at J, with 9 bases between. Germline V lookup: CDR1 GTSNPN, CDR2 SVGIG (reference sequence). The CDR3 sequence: CAWSVLGGQYF. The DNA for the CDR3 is TGTGCCTGGAGTGTACTGGGAGGGCAGTACTTC.

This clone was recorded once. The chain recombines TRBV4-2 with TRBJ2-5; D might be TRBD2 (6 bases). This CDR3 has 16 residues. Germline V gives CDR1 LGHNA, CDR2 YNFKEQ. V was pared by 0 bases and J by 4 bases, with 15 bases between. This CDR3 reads CASSQDFGGRGETQYF. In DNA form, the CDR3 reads TGTGCCAGCAGCCAAGATTTCGGGGGACGGGGAGAGACCCAGTACTTC.

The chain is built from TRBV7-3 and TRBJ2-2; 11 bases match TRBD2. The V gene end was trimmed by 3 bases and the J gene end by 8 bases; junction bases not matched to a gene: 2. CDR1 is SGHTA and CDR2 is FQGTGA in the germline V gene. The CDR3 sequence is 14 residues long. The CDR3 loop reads CASSLTSGAGELFF. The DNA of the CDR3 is TGTGCCAGCAGCTTGACTAGCGGGGCTGGGGAGCTGTTTTTT.

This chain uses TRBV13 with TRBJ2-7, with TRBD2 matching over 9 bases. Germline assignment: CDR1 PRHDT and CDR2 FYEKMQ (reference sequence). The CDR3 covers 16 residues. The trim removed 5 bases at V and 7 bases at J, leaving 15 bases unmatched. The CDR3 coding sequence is TGTGCCAGCAGCATATCATATAGTAGCGGGAGAACTGAGCAGTACTTC. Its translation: CASSISYSSGRTEQYF.